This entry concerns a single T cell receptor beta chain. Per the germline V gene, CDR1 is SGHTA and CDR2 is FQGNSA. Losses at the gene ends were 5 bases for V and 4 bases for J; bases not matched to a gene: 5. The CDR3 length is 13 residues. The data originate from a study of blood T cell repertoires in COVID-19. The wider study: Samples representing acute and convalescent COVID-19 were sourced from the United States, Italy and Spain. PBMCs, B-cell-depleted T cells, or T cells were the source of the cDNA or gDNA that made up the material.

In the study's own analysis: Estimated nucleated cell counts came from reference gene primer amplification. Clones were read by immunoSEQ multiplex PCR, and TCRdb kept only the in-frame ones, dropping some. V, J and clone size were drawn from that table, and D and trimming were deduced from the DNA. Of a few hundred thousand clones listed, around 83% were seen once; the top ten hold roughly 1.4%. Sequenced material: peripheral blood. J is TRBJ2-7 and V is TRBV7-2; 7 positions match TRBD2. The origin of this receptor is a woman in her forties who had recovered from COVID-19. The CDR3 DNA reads TGTGCCAGCAGCCGGGGGGTAGCGTACGAGCAGTACTTC. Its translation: CASSRGVAYEQYF.